In this sample, the clone carrying this T cell receptor (beta chain) turned up many times. Antigen specificity is unknown. After 5'RACE with constant-segment primers, TCR alpha and TCR beta cDNA libraries carrying sample barcodes and UMIs were obtained. A single record per CDR3 protein comes from TCRdb applying MiXCR to the 5' RACE reads. The data hold a few hundred thousand distinct CDR3 sequences, with about 16% observed a single time. This specimen belongs to a study of T-cell memory formation after mild COVID-19. The study, taken as a whole, reports: CD4+ clones that contracted lay mainly in CM and EM; CD8+ ones lay in EMRA. Pre-infection memory held some responding clones, suggesting pre-existing cross-reactive T cells responded.

The CDR3 covers 13 residues. The trim removed 3 bases at V and 8 bases at J, leaving 3 bases unmatched. The sequencing input was PBMCs or a T cell subset sorted from them (not recorded which). This chain links TRBV12-3 or TRBV12-4 with TRBJ1-1, with TRBD1 matching 10 bases. The clonotype was recovered from a man aged 18 to 29 who had mild COVID-19 (a few samples of this study predate the infection). Cell type and time point are not known. The CDR3 DNA sequence: TGTGCCAGCAGTTTCCGGGACAGGGGCGAAGCTTTCTTT. Translation: CASSFRDRGEAFF.